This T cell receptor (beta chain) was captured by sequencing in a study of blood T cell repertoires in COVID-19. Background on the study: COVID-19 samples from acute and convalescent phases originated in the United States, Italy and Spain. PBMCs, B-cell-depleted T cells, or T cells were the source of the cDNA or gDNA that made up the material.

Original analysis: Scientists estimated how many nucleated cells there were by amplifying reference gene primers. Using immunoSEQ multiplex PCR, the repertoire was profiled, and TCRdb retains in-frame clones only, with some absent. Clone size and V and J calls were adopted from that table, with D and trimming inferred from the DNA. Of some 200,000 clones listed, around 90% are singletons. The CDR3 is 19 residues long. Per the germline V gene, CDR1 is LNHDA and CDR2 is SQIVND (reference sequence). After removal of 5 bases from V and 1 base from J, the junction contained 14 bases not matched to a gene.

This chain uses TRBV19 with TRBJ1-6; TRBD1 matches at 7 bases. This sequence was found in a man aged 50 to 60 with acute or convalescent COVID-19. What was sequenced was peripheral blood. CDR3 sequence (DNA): TGTGCCAGTAGTCCTCCCCGCGGACAGGCTGGATCCTATAATTCACCCCTCCACTTT. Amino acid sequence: CASSPPRGQAGSYNSPLHF.